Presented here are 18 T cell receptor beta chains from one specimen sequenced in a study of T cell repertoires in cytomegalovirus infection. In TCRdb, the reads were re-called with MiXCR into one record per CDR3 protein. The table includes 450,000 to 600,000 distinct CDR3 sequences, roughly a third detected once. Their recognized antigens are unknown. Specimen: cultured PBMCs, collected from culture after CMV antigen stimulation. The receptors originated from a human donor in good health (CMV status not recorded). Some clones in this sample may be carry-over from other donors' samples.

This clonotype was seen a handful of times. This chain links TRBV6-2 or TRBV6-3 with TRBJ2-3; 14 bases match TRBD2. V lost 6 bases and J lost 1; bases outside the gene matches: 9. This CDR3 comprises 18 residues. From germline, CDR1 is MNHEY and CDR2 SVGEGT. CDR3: CASSRGLAGGLGTDTQYF. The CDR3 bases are TGTGCCAGCAGCAGAGGACTAGCGGGAGGCCTCGGCACAGATACGCAGTATTTT.

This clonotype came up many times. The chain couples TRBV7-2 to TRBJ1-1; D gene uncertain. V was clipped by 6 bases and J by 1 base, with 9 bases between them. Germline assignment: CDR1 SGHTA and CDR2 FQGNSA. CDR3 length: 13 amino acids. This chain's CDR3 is CASRLQENTEAFF. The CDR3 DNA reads TGTGCCAGCAGGCTTCAGGAGAACACTGAAGCTTTCTTT.

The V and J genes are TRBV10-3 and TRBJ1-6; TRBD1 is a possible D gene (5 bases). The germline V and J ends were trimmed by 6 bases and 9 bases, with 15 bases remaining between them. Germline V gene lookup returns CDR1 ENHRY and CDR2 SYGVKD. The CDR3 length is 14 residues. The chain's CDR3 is CAISTLGEGSPLHF. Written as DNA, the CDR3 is TGTGCCATCAGCACTCTAGGGGAAGGTTCACCCCTCCACTTT.

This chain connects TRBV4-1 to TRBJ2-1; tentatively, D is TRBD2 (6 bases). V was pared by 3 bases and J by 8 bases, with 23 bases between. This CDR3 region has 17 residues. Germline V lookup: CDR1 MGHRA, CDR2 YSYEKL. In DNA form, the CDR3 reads TGCGCCAGCAGCCAGACTAATCGGAGGGCCCCGTTCGATGAGCAGTTCTTC. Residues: CASSQTNRRAPFDEQFF.

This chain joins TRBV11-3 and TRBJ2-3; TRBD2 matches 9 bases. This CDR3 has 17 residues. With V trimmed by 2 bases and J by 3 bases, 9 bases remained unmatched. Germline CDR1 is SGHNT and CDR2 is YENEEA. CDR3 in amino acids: CASSLKLAGGPTDTQYF. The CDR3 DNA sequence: TGTGCCAGCAGCTTAAAATTGGCGGGAGGGCCAACAGATACGCAGTATTTT.

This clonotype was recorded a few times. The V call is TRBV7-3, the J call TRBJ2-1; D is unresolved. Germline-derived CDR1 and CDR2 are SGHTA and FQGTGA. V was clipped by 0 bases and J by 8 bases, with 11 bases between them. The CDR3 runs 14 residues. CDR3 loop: CASSLTPLNDEQFF. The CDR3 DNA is TGTGCCAGCAGCTTAACACCCCTCAATGATGAGCAGTTCTTC.

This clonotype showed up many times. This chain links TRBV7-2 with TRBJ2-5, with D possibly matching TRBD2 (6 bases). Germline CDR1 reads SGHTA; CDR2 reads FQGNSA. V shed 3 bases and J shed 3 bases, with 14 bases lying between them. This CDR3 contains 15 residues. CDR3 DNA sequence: TGTGCCAGCAGCTTGTGGGGAGGACGCGAAGAGACCCAGTACTTC. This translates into CASSLWGGREETQYF.

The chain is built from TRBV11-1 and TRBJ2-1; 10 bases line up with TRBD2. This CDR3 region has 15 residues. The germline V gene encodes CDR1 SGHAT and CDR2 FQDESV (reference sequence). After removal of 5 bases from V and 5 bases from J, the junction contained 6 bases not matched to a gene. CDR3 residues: CASSPGLAANNEQFF. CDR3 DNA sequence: TGTGCCAGCAGCCCCGGACTAGCGGCGAACAATGAGCAGTTCTTC.

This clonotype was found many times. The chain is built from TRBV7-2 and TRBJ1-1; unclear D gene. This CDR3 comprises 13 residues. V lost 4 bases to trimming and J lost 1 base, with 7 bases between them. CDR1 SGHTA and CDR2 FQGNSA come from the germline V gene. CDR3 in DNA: TGTGCCAGCAGCTCCGCAAGGAACACTGAAGCTTTCTTT. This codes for CASSSARNTEAFF.

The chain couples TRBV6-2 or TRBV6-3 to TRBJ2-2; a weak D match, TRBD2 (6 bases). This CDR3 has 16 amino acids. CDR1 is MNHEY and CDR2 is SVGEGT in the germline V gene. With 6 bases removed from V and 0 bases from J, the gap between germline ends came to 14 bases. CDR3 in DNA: TGTGCCAGCAGCTTAATTAGCGGAGCGAACACCGGGGAGCTGTTTTTT. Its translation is CASSLISGANTGELFF.

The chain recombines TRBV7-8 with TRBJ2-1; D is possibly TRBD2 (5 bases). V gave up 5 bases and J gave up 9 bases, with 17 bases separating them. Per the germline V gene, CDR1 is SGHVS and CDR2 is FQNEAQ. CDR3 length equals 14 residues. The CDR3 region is CASSTGIAYGEQFF. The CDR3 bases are TGTGCCAGCAGCACTGGAATAGCGTATGGTGAGCAGTTCTTC.

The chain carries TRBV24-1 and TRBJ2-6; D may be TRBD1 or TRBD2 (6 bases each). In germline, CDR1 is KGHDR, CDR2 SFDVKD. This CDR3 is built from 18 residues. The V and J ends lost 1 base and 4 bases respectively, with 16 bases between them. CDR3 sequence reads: CATSDFGGSALGANVLTF. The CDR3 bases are TGTGCCACCAGTGATTTCGGGGGCTCAGCTCTGGGGGCCAACGTCCTGACTTTC.

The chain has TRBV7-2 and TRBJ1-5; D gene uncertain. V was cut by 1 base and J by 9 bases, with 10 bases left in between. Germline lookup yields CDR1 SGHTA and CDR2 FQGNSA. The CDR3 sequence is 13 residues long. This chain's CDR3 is CASSLDGRGPQHF. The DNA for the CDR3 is TGTGCCAGCAGCTTAGACGGGCGTGGGCCCCAGCATTTT. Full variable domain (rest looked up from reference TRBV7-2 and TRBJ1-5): GAGVSQSPSNKVTEKGKDVELRCDPISGHTALYWYRQSLGQGLEFLIYFQGNSAPDKSGLPSDRFSAERTGGSVSTLTIQRTQQEDSAVYLCASSLDGRGPQHFGDGTRLSIL.

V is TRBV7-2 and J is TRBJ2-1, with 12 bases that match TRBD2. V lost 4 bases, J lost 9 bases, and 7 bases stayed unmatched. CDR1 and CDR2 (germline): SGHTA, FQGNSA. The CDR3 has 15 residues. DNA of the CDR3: TGTGCCAGCAGCTCGACTAGCGGGAGAATGGGTGAGCAGTTCTTC. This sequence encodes CASSSTSGRMGEQFF.

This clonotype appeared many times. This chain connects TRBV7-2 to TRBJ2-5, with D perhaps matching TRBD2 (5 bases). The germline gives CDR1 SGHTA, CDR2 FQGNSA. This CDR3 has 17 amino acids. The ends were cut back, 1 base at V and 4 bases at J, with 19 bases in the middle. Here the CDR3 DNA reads TGTGCCAGCAGCTTAGAAGGCGCGGACTCGGCGGGAGAGACCCAGTACTTC. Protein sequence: CASSLEGADSAGETQYF.

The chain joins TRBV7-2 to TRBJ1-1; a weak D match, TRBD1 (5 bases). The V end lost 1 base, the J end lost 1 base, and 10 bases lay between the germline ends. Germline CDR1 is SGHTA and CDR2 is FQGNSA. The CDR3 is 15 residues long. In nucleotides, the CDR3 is TGTGCCAGCAGCTTAGATCTCAGGGCGAACACTGAAGCTTTCTTT. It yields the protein CASSLDLRANTEAFF.

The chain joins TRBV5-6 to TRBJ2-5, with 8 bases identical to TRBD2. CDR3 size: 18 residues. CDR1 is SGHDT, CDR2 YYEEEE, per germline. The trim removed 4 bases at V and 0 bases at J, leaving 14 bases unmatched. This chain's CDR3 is CASSPTGTRSQYQETQYF. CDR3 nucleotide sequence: TGTGCCAGCAGCCCAACCGGGACTAGAAGCCAGTACCAAGAGACCCAGTACTTC.

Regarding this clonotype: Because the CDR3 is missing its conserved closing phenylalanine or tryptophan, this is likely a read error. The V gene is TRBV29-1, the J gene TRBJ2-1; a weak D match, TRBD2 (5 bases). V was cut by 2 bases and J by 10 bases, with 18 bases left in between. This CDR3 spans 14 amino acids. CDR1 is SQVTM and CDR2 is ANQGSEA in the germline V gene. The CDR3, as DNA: TGCAGCGTTGAAATGGACTGGAGTAGTAACGAGCAGTTCCTC. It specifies CSVEMDWSSNEQFL.